Included here is one T cell receptor beta chain sequence, with context. On the basis of clinical symptoms, serum thyroxine and TRAb, thyroid ultrasound and orbital computed tomography, diagnoses were made. These data belong to a study of T cells in Graves' hyperthyroidism and ophthalmopathy. Trimming removed 4 bases from V and 0 bases from J; junction bases left unmatched: 4. The CDR3 extends over 15 amino acids. Per the germline V gene, CDR1 is SGHVT and CDR2 is SQSDAQ. The source material, RNA transcripts, was used to amplify TCR beta CDR3 regions. RT-PCR in the first round (using the HTBI primer set) targeted the TCR CDR3. TCRdb processed the multiplex PCR reads anew with MiXCR; each CDR3 protein has one entry. The data show 600,000 or so distinct CDR3 sequences, about 45% seen once.

The sequenced sample consisted of peripheral blood or thyroid tissue (not recorded which). The chain recombines TRBV7-4 with TRBJ2-7, with TRBD1 identical over 9 bases. The sequence derives from a woman aged 18-30 years with Graves' hyperthyroidism. CDR3 in amino acids: CASSSGTGPSYEQYF. The CDR3 DNA is TGTGCCAGCAGCTCCGGGACAGGGCCCTCCTACGAGCAGTACTTC.